This entry describes one TCR beta chain. No cognate antigen has been identified for it. It has no much larger one-base neighbor in the sample; base qualities were not kept. The sample is drawn from a study of vaccination effects on CD4 cells after COVID-19 (dated by TCRdb to between 2021 and 2022). Broadly, across the study: Each participant received two doses of an mRNA SARS-CoV-2 vaccine, either BNT162b2 or mRNA-1273. The full study included ten to eleven COVID-19 convalescent patients and a few SARS-CoV-2-naive healthy vaccine recipients. Pre-vaccine samples were drawn from two convalescent patients 16 days and one week before the first dose, at 142 and 148 days after COVID-19 diagnosis. SARS-CoV-2 spike-specific CD4+ TCR repertoires from before and after mRNA vaccination were compared in COVID-19 convalescent patients and in infection-naive vaccine recipients. The Oncomine TCR Beta short-read assay on an Illumina iSeq 100 was used to sequence cultures from other donors in the study. Paper-wide results and their limitations: In convalescent patients, the post-vaccine spike-reactive repertoire was composed mainly of new vaccine-induced clones that were largely distinct from infection-induced clones. Clones induced by infection and clones induced by vaccination both contracted markedly at late timepoints after vaccination, which fits with T cell responses waning over time. The study was limited by a small number of convalescent patients, and early post-infection timepoints were lacking.

Libraries were made using the immunoSEQ multiplex PCR assay. TCR beta CDR3 sequencing was performed on DNA from the cultured, isolated CD4+ T cells. On the study's bioinformatics: Non-productive TCR sequences were removed, reads were trimmed to the CDR3 region, and CDR3s of at least 7 amino acids were retained. The MANAFEST web app was used to pick out antigen-specific clonotypes by comparing their expansion in peptide wells with that in reference cultures. To be called positive, a clone needed expansion at FDR<0.05 compared with the reference and with all other wells, an odds ratio greater than 5, and a frequency greater than 0.1% in two replicate wells. Cross-reactive clonotypes were defined as significantly expanded in SARS-CoV-2 spike wells and in at least one common cold coronavirus spike condition. CDR3 similarity was assessed by Levenshtein distance using the stringdist R package, and unrooted trees were constructed with ape in R 3.6.1. What TCRdb holds here is the immuneACCESS table cut down to in-frame rearrangements. Part of the clones is not present; checked against another copy, under half of the missing clones reflect an unresolved V gene, and the others are unexplained. The DNA gave D and trimming, while V, J and clone size come from that table. Present in this sample are around 40,000 clones, roughly four fifths of which were seen just once. The ten largest make up under 30% of the sample.

According to the germline V gene, CDR1 reads MGHDK and CDR2 reads SYGVNS. The CDR3 measures 8 amino acids from cysteine to phenylalanine. The only DNA kept is the CDR3, 24 bases in frame from the first base. In the ViraFEST assay, PBMC were stimulated with viral peptide pools, and antigen-specific CD4+ T cell clonotypes were then identified by expansion using TCR sequencing. After around 11 days of culture, CD4+ T cells were isolated with the EasySep CD4+ T cell isolation kit. PCR-confirmed SARS-CoV-2 infection had occurred in convalescent patients between March and December 2020, before the Alpha, Beta and Delta variants emerged in the United States. Each well held 1.5 million to 2.5 million PBMC cultured in IMDM containing approximately 5.3% human AB serum, around 9.3 IU/ml IL-2 and gentamicin, along with roughly 10 ug/ml peptides. Half of the culture medium was replaced with fresh IL-2-containing medium on days 3 and 7. Unless otherwise noted, each peptide stimulation condition was cultured in triplicate wells. PBMC were separated from whole blood using Ficoll-Paque Plus gradient centrifugation and were then either cryopreserved at -140C or used fresh. The QIAamp micro DNA kit was used to extract genomic DNA from the cultured CD4+ T cells.

This sample comprised CD4+ T cells from PBMCs cultured with a peptide pool, obtained before COVID-19 vaccination. This TCR was recovered from a human donor who had a prior SARS-CoV-2 infection. Recombination linked TRBV25-1 to TRBJ2-5; confidence is insufficient to name the D gene. The DNA sequence is given as TGTGCTCCTGAGACCCAGTACTTC. This is translated as CAPETQYF.